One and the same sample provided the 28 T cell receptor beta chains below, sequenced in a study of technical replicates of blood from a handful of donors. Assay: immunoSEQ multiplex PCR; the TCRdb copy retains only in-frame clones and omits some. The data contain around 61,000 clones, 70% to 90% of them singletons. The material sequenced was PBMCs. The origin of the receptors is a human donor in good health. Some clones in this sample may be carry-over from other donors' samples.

The CDR3 bases are TGCGCCAGCAGCTTGACAGGTCCAGATACGCAGTATTTT. Translated: CASSLTGPDTQYF. V usage is TRBV5-1 and J usage is TRBJ2-3; TRBD1 might be the D (5 bases). The CDR3 has 13 amino acids. Germline V lookup: CDR1 SGHRS, CDR2 YFSETQ. V shed 1 base and J shed 4 bases, with 7 bases lying between them.

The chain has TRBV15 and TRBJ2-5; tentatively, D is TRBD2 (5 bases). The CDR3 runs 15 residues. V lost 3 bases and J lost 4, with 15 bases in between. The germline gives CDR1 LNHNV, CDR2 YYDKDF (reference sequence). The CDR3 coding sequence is TGTGCCACCAGCAGCAACGTTCGGGCGGGAGAGACCCAGTACTTC. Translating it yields CATSSNVRAGETQYF.

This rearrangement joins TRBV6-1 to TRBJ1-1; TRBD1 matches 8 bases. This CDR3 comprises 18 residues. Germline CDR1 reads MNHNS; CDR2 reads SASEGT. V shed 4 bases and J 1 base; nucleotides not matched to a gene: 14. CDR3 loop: CASSGTGTGYFKNTEAFF. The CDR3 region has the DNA TGTGCCAGCAGTGGGACGGGGACAGGCTACTTCAAGAACACTGAAGCTTTCTTT.

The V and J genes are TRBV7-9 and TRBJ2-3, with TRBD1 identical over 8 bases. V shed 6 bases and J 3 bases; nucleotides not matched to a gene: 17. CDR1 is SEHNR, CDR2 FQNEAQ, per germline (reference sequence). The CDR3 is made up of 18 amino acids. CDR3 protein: CASSLGQGNRKGTDTQYF. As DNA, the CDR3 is TGTGCCAGCAGTCTCGGACAGGGTAACCGTAAAGGGACAGATACGCAGTATTTT.

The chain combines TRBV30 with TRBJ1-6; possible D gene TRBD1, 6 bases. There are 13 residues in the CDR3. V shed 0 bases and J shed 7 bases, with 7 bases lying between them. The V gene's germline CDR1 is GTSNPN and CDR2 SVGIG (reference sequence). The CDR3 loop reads CAWSVTGNSPLHF. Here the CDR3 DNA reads TGTGCCTGGAGTGTAACAGGGAATTCACCCCTCCACTTT.

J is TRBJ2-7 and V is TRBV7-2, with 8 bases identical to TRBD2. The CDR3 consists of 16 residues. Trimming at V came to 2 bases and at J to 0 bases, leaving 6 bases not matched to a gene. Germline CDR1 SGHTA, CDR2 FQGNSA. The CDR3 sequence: CASSLRSGGSSYEQYF. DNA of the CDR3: TGTGCCAGCAGCTTAAGGAGCGGGGGAAGCTCCTACGAGCAGTACTTC.

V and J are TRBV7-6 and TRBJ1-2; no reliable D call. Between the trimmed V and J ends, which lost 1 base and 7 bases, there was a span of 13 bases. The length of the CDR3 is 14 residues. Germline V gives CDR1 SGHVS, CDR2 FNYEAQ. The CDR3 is CASSLGSGVGGYTF. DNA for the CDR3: TGTGCCAGCAGCTTAGGGTCGGGAGTAGGTGGCTACACCTTC.

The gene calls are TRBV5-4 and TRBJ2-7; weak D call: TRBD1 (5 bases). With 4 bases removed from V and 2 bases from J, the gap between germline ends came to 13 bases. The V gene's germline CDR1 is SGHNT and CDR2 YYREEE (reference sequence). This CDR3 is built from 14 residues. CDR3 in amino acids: CASSQQATPYEQYF. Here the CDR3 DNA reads TGTGCCAGCAGCCAACAGGCGACTCCCTACGAGCAGTACTTC.

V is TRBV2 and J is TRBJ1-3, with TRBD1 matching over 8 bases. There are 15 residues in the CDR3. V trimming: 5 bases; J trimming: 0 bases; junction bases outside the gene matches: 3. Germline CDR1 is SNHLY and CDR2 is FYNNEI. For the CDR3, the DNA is TGTGCCAGCAGTTGGACAGGGAGCTCTGGAAACACCATATATTTT. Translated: CASSWTGSSGNTIYF.

As DNA, the CDR3 is TGCAGCGTTGAGGGAGCGGGAGGACACACAGATACGCAGTATTTT. This encodes CSVEGAGGHTDTQYF. The V and J genes are TRBV29-1 and TRBJ2-3, with TRBD2 matching over 9 bases. V shed 3 bases and J 2 bases; nucleotides not matched to a gene: 6. The CDR3 runs 15 residues. CDR1 and CDR2 (germline): SQVTM, ANQGSEA.

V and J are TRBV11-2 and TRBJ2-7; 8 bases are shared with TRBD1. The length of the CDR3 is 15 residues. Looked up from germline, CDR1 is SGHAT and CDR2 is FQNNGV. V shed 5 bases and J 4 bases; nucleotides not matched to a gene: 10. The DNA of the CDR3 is TGTGCCAGCAGCCCTAATCGGGACAGGACTTACGAGCAGTACTTC. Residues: CASSPNRDRTYEQYF.

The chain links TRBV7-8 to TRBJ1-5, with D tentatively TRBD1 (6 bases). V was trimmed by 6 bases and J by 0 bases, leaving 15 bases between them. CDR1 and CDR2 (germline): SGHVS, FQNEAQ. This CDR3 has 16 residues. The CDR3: CASSGGGRNSNQPQHF. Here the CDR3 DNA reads TGTGCCAGCAGTGGGGGGGGGCGAAATAGCAATCAGCCCCAGCATTTT.

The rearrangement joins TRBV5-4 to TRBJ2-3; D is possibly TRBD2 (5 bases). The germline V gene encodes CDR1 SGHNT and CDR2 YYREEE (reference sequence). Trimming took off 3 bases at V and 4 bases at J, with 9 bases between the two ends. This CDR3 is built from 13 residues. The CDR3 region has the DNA TGTGCCAGCAGCTCCTGGGGAGCAGATACGCAGTATTTT. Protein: CASSSWGADTQYF.

Written as DNA, the CDR3 is TGCGCCAGCAGCCAAGATTTCGGGGACACCTACGAGCAGTACTTC. It encodes CASSQDFGDTYEQYF. The chain combines TRBV4-3 with TRBJ2-7; D is possibly TRBD1 (6 bases). The CDR3 contains 15 residues. CDR1 is LGHNA, CDR2 YSLEER, per germline. V gave up 0 bases and J gave up 2 bases, with 11 bases separating them.

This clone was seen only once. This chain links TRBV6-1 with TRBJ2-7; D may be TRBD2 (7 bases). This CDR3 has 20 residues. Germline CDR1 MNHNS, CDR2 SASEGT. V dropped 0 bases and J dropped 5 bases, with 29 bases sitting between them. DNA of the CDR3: TGTGCCAGCAGTGAAGCGCTTCAGGGGATCTGGGCGGGAGCCCACCACGAGCAGTACTTC. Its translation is CASSEALQGIWAGAHHEQYF.

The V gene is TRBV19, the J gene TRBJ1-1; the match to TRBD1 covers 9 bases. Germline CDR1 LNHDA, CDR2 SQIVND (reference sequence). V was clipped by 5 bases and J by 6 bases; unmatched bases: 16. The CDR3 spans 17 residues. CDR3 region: CASSPRRSGQGVSEAFF. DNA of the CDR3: TGTGCCAGTAGTCCGCGGAGATCGGGACAGGGAGTGTCTGAAGCTTTCTTT.

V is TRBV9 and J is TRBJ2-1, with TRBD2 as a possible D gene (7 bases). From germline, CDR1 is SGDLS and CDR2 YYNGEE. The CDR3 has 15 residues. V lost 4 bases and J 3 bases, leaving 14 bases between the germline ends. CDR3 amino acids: CASSKGRGSYNEQFF. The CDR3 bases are TGTGCCAGCAGCAAAGGGAGGGGGAGCTACAATGAGCAGTTCTTC.

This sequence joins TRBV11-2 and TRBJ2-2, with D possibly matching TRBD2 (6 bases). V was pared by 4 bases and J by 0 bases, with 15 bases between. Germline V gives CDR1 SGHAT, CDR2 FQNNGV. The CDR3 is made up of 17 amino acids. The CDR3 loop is CASSSRRGPTNTGELFF. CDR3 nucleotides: TGTGCCAGCAGCTCGCGGCGGGGCCCTACGAACACCGGGGAGCTGTTTTTT. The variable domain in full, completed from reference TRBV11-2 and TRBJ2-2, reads EAGVAQSPRYKIIEKRQSVAFWCNPISGHATLYWYQQILGQGPKLLIQFQNNGVVDDSQLPKDRFSAERLKGVDSTLKIQPAKLEDSAVYLCASSSRRGPTNTGELFFGEGSRLTVL.

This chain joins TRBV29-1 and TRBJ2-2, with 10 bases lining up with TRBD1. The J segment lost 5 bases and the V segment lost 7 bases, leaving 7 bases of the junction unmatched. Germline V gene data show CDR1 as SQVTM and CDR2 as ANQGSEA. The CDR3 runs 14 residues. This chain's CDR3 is CSGGTGVLTGELFF. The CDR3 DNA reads TGCAGCGGCGGGACAGGGGTTCTAACCGGGGAGCTGTTTTTT.

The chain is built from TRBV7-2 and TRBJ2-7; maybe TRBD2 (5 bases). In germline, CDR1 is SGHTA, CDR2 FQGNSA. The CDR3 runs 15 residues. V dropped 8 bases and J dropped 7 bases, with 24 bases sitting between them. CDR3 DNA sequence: TGTGCCAGCCAACCTTCCCGGGATCAAGTTTCTGAGCAGTACTTC. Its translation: CASQPSRDQVSEQYF.

CDR3 coding DNA: TGTGCCAGCAGCCGGGGGACTGACTACGAGCAGTACTTC. It encodes CASSRGTDYEQYF. The chain uses TRBV5-8 and TRBJ2-7; maybe TRBD2 (6 bases). The CDR3 runs 13 residues. V lost 4 bases and J lost 3, with 11 bases in between. Germline-derived CDR1 and CDR2 are SGHTS and YDEGEE.

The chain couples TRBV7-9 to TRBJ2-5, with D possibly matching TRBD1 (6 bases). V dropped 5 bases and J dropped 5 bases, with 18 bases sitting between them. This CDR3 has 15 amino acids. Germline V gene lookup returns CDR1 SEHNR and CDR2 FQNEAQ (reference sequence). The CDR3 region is CASSPTGKGRETQYF. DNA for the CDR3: TGTGCCAGCAGCCCGACAGGCAAAGGACGGGAGACCCAGTACTTC.

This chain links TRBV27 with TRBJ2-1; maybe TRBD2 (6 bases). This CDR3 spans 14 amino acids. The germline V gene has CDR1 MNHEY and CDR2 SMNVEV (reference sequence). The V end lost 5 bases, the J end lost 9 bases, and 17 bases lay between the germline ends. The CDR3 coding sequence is TGTGCCAGCAGTCCCCTCGGGAGCCGGAGTGAGCAGTTCTTC. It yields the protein CASSPLGSRSEQFF.

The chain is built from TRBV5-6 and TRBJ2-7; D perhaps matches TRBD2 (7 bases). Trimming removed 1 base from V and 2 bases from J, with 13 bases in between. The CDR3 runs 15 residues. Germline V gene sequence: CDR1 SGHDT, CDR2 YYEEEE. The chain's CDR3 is CASSLIRGATYEQYF. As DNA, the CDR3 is TGTGCCAGCAGCTTGATTCGGGGGGCAACCTACGAGCAGTACTTC. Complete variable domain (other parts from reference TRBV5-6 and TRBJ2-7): DAGVTQSPTHLIKTRGQQVTLRCSPKSGHDTVSWYQQALGQGPQFIFQYYEEEERQRGNFPDRFSGHQFPNYSSELNVNALLLGDSALYLCASSLIRGATYEQYFGPGTRLTVT.

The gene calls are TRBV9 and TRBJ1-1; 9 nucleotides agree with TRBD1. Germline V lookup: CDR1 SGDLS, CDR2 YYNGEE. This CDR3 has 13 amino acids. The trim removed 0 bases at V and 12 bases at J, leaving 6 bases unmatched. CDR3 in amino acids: CASSVDGDRVPFF. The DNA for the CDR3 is TGTGCCAGCAGCGTAGATGGGGACAGGGTCCCTTTCTTT.

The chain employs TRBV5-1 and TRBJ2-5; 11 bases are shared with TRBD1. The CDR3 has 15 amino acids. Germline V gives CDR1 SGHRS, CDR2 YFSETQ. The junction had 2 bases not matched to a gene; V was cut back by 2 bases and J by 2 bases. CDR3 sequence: CASSLGDRGQETQYF. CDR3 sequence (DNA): TGCGCCAGCAGCTTAGGGGACAGGGGGCAAGAGACCCAGTACTTC. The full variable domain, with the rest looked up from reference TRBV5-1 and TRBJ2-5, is KAGVTQTPRYLIKTRGQQVTLSCSPISGHRSVSWYQQTPGQGLQFLFEYFSETQRNKGNFPGRFSGRQFSNSRSEMNVSTLELGDSALYLCASSLGDRGQETQYFGPGTRLLVL.

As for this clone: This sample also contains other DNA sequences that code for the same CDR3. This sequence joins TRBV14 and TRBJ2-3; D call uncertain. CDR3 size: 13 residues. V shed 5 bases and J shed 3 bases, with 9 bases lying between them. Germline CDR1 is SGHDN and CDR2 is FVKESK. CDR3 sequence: CASSSGDTDTQYF. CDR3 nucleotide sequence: TGTGCCAGCAGCTCCGGAGATACAGATACGCAGTATTTT.

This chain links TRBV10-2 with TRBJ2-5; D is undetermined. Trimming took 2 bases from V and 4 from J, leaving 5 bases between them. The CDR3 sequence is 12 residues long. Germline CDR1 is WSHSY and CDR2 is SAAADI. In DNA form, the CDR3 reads TGCGCCAGCAGTGAGCTCCGAGAGACCCAGTACTTC. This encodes CASSELRETQYF.